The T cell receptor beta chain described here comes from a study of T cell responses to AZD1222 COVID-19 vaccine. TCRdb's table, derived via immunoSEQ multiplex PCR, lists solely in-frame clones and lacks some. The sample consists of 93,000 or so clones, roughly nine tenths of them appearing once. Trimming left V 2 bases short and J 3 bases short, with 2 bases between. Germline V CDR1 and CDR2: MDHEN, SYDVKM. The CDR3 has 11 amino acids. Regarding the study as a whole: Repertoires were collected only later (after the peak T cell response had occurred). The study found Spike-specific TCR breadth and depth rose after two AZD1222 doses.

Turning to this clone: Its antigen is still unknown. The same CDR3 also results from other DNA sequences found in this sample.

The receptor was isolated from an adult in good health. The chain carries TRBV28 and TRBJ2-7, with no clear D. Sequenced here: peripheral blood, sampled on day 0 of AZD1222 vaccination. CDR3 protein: CASSLRYEQYF. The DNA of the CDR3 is TGTGCCAGCAGTTTACGCTACGAGCAGTACTTC.